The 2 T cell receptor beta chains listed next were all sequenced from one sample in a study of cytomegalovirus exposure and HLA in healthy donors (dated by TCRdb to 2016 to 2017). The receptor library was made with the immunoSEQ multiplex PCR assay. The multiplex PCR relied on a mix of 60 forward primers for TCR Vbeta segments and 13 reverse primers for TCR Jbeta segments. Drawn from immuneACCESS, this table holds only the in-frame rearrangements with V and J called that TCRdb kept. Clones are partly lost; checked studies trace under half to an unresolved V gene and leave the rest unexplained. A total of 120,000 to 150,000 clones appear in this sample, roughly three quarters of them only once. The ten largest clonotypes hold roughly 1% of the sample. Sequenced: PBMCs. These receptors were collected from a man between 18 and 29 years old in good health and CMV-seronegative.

DNA for the CDR3: TGTGCCAGCAGCACACAGGGTGGTTGGTCCCCCTACGAGCAGTACTTC. This codes for CASSTQGGWSPYEQYF. V is TRBV7-2 and J is TRBJ2-7; D possibly corresponds to TRBD1 (6 bases). Trimming removed 5 bases at V and 2 bases at J, with 19 bases between. The CDR3 sequence is 16 residues long. Germline V CDR1 and CDR2: SGHTA, FQGNSA.

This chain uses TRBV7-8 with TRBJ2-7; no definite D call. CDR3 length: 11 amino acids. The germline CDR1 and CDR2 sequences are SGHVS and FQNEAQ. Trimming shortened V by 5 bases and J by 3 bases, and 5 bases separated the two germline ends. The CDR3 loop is CASSEHYEQYF. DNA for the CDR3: TGTGCCAGCAGCGAACACTACGAGCAGTACTTC.